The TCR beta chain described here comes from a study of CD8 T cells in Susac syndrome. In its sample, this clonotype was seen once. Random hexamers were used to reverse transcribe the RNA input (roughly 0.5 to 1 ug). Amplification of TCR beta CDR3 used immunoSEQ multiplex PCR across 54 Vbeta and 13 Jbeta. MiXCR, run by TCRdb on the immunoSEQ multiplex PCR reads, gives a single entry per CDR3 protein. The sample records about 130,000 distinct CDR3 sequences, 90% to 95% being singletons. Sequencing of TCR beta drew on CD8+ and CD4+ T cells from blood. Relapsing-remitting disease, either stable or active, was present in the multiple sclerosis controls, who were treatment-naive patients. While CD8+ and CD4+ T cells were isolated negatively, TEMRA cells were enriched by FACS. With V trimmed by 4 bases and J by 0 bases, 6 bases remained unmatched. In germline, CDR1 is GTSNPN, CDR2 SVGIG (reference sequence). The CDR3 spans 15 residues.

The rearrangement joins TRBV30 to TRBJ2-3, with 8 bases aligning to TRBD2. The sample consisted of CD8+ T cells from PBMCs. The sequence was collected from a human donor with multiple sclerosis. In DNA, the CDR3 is TGTGCCTGGACCCGTAGCGGGACTAGCACAGATACGCAGTATTTT. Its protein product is CAWTRSGTSTDTQYF. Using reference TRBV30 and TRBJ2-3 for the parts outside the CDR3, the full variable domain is SQTIHQWPATLVQPVGSPLSLECTVEGTSNPNLYWYRQAAGRGLQLLFYSVGIGQISSEVPQNLSASRPQDRQFILSSKKLLLSDSGFYLCAWTRSGTSTDTQYFGPGTRLTVL.